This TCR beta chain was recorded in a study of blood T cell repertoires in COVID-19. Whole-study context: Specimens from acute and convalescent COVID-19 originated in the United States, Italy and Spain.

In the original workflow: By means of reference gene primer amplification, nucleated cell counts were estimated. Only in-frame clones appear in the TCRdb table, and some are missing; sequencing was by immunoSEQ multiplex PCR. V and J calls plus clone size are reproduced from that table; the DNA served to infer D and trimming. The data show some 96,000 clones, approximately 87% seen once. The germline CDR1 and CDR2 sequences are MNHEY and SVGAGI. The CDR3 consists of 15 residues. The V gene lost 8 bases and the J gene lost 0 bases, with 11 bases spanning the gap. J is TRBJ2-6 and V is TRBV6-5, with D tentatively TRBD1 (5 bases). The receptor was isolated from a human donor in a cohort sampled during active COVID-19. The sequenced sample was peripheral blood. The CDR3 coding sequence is TGTGCCAGCTCCAGGGCGAACTCTGGGGCCAACGTCCTGACTTTC. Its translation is CASSRANSGANVLTF.